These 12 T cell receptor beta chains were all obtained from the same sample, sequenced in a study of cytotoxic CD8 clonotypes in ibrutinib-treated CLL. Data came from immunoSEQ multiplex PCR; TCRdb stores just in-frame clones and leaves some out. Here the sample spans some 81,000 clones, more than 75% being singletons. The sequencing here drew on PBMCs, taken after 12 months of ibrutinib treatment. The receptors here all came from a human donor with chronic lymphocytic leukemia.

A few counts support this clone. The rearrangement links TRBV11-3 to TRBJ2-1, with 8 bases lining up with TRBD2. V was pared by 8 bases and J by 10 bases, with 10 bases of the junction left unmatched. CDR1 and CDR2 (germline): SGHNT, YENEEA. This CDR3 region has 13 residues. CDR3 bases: TGTGCCAGCGCCCGCGGGGGGCCGGGGGAGCAGTTCTTC. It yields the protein CASARGGPGEQFF.

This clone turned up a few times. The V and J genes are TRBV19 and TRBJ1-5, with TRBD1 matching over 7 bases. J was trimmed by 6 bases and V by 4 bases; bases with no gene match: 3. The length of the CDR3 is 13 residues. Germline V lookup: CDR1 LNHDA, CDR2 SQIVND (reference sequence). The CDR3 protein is CASSKAGGQPQHF. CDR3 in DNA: TGTGCCAGTAGTAAGGCAGGGGGTCAGCCCCAGCATTTT.

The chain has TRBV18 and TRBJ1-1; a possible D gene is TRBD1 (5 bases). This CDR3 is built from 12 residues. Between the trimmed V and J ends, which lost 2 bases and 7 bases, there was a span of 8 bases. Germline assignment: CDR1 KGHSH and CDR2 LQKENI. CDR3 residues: CASSPTQGEAFF. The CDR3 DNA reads TGTGCCAGCTCACCAACCCAGGGTGAAGCTTTCTTT. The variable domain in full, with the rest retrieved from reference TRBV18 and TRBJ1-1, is NAGVMQNPRHLVRRRGQEARLRCSPMKGHSHVYWYRQLPEEGLKFMVYLQKENIIDESGMPKERFSAEFPKEGPSILRIQQVVRGDSAAYFCASSPTQGEAFFGQGTRLTVV.

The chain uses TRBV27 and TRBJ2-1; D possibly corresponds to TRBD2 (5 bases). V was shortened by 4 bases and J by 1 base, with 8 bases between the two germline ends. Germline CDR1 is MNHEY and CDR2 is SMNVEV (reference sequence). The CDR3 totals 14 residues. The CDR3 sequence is CASSSRGSYNEQFF. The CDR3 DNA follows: TGTGCCAGCAGTTCCCGGGGTTCCTACAATGAGCAGTTCTTC.

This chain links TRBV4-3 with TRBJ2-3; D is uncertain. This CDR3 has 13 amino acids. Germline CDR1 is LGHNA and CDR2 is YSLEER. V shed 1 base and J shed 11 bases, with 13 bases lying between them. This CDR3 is CASSQGGAGGQYF. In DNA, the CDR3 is TGCGCCAGCAGCCAAGGCGGAGCCGGCGGGCAGTATTTT.

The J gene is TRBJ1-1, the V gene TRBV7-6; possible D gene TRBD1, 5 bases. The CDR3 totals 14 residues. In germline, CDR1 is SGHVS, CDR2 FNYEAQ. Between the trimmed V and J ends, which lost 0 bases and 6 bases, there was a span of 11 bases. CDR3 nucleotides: TGTGCCAGCAGCTTAGCGTCTGGGGGGTCTGAAGCTTTCTTT. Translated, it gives CASSLASGGSEAFF.

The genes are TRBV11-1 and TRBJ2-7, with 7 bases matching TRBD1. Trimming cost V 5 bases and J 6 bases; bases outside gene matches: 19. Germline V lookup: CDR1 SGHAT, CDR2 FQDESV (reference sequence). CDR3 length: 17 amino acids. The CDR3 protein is CASSHEEAAGGRGEQYF. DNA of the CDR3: TGTGCCAGCAGCCACGAGGAAGCGGCAGGGGGACGAGGCGAGCAGTACTTC.

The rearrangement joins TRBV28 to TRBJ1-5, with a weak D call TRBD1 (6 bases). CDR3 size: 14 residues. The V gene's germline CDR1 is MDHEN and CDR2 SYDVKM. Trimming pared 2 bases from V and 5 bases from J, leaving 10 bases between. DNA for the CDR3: TGTGCCAGCAGTTTAGTTAGGGGGGATCAGCCCCAGCATTTT. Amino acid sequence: CASSLVRGDQPQHF.

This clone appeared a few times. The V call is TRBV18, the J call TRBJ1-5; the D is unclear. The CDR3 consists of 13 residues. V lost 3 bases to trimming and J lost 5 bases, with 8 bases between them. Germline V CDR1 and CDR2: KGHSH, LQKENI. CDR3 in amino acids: CASSPMGDQPQHF. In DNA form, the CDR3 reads TGTGCCAGCTCACCTATGGGAGATCAGCCCCAGCATTTT. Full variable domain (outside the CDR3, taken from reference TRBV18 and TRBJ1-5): NAGVMQNPRHLVRRRGQEARLRCSPMKGHSHVYWYRQLPEEGLKFMVYLQKENIIDESGMPKERFSAEFPKEGPSILRIQQVVRGDSAAYFCASSPMGDQPQHFGDGTRLSIL.

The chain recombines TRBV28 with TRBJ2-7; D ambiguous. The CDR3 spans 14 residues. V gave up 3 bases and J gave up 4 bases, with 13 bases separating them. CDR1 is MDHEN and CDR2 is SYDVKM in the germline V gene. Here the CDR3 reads CASSFGPPGYEQYF. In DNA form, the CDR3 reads TGTGCCAGCAGTTTTGGTCCCCCTGGGTACGAGCAGTACTTC.

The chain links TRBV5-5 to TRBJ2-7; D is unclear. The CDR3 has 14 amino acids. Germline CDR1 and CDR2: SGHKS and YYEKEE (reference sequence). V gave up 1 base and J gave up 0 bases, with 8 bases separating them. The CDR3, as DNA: TGTGCCAGCAGCTTGATATGGGGCTCCTACGAGCAGTACTTC. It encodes CASSLIWGSYEQYF.

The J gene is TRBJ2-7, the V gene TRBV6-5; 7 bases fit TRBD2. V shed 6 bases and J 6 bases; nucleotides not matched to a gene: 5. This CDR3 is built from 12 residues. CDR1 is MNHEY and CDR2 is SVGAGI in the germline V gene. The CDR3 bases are TGTGCCAGCAGGCCCCCGGGGGGCGAGCAGTACTTC. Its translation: CASRPPGGEQYF.